Below, 14 T cell receptor beta chains from the same sample are listed, as sequenced in a study of blood T cell repertoires in COVID-19. This table comes from immunoSEQ multiplex PCR, and its TCRdb copy is limited to in-frame clones, with some not included. The sample gives 150,000 to 200,000 clones, 79% of which show up once; 15% to 20% is in the top ten. Sequencing was done on a sample of PBMCs or T cells enriched from blood (not recorded which). The receptor source for this set is a woman in her 70s in a cohort exposed to, infected with or recovered from COVID-19 (not recorded which).

The genes are TRBV7-8 and TRBJ2-1; TRBD2 matches 7 bases. The germline V gene encodes CDR1 SGHVS and CDR2 FQNEAQ. The CDR3 length is 13 residues. J lost 3 bases, V lost 5 bases, and 1 base had no gene match. The CDR3: CASSRDYYNEQFF. In DNA form, the CDR3 reads TGTGCCAGCAGCAGGGACTACTACAATGAGCAGTTCTTC.

V usage is TRBV9 and J usage is TRBJ2-7, with a weak D call TRBD1 (5 bases). This CDR3 contains 14 residues. CDR1 and CDR2 (germline): SGDLS, YYNGEE. The germline V and J ends were trimmed by 0 bases and 3 bases, with 10 bases remaining between them. The DNA of the CDR3 is TGTGCCAGCAGCGTAGGAGGTCAGGGCTACGAGCAGTACTTC. It translates to CASSVGGQGYEQYF.

The chain recombines TRBV9 with TRBJ1-1; D possibly corresponds to TRBD1 (6 bases). Germline CDR1 and CDR2: SGDLS and YYNGEE. The V gene lost 10 bases and the J gene lost 1 base, with 11 bases spanning the gap. The CDR3 loop spans 12 amino acids. Here the CDR3 reads CASSGQNTEAFF. CDR3 bases: TGTGCCTCTTCGGGACAGAACACTGAAGCTTTCTTT.

The chain joins TRBV4-3 to TRBJ1-4; no reliable D call. Germline V gene lookup returns CDR1 LGHNA and CDR2 YSLEER. With 4 bases removed from V and 9 bases from J, the gap between germline ends came to 21 bases. This CDR3 comprises 16 residues. This chain's CDR3 is CASSPYDRGDMKKLFF. Written as DNA, the CDR3 is TGCGCCAGCAGCCCGTACGACCGGGGAGATATGAAAAAACTGTTTTTT.

The CDR3 is CASSLDQNTEAFF. CDR3 coding DNA: TGTGCCAGCAGCTTAGATCAAAACACTGAAGCTTTCTTT. This chain links TRBV11-2 with TRBJ1-1, with unresolved D. Trimming took off 0 bases at V and 2 bases at J, with 4 bases between the two ends. The CDR3 is 13 amino acids. CDR1 and CDR2 from the germline V gene are SGHAT and FQNNGV.

This clone occurred a few times. The rearrangement links TRBV5-1 to TRBJ1-4; 7 nucleotides match TRBD1. CDR3 length: 15 residues. Germline CDR1 reads SGHRS; CDR2 reads YFSETQ. J was trimmed by 2 bases and V by 1 base; bases with no gene match: 2. CDR3 sequence reads: CASSLLGQTNEKLFF. CDR3 nucleotide sequence: TGCGCCAGCAGCTTGCTGGGACAGACTAATGAAAAACTGTTTTTT.

J is TRBJ1-1 and V is TRBV9; 10 bases match TRBD1. The germline V gene has CDR1 SGDLS and CDR2 YYNGEE. The trim removed 4 bases at V and 2 bases at J, leaving 8 bases unmatched. The CDR3 runs to 16 residues. The CDR3: CASSNSGTGENTEAFF. The CDR3 DNA follows: TGTGCCAGCAGCAACTCAGGGACAGGGGAAAACACTGAAGCTTTCTTT.

This clone was seen a few times. This sequence joins TRBV6-1 and TRBJ1-2; possible D gene TRBD1, 5 bases. CDR1 is MNHNS and CDR2 is SASEGT in the germline V gene. The V and J ends lost 1 base and 4 bases respectively, with 13 bases between them. This CDR3 contains 15 residues. The CDR3 DNA sequence: TGTGCCAGCAGTGAAGGGGTATACAGGACCTATGGCTACACCTTC. It is translated as CASSEGVYRTYGYTF.

The rearrangement joins TRBV7-9 to TRBJ1-1; D remains ambiguous. The CDR3 totals 15 residues. Germline V lookup: CDR1 SEHNR, CDR2 FQNEAQ (reference sequence). V was pared by 5 bases and J by 1 base, with 14 bases between. The CDR3 reads CASSTLVRGNTEAFF. DNA for the CDR3: TGTGCCAGCAGCACCTTGGTCCGGGGGAACACTGAAGCTTTCTTT.

This chain joins TRBV10-3 and TRBJ2-3, with 7 bases lining up with TRBD1. CDR1 is ENHRY and CDR2 is SYGVKD in the germline V gene. Trimming removed 9 bases from V and 4 bases from J; junction bases left unmatched: 4. The CDR3 sequence is 12 residues long. CDR3 DNA: TGTGCCATACAGGGGAGAGCAGATACGCAGTATTTT. Its translation: CAIQGRADTQYF.

The chain carries TRBV28 and TRBJ2-5; maybe TRBD1 (6 bases). The CDR3 consists of 15 residues. Trimming stripped 4 bases from V and 3 bases from J, with 15 bases between. Germline CDR1 is MDHEN and CDR2 is SYDVKM. The chain's CDR3 is CASSSGPRGKETQYF. CDR3 DNA: TGTGCCAGCAGTTCGGGACCCAGGGGTAAAGAGACCCAGTACTTC.

The V call is TRBV2, the J call TRBJ2-3; TRBD2 agrees at 7 bases. The V gene's germline CDR1 is SNHLY and CDR2 FYNNEI. This CDR3 comprises 14 residues. V gave up 2 bases and J gave up 6 bases; unmatched junction bases: 5. CDR3: CASSERTRTDTQYF. The CDR3 nucleotides read TGTGCCAGCAGTGAAAGGACTAGGACGGATACGCAGTATTTT.

The chain combines TRBV11-3 with TRBJ2-2; 8 nucleotides agree with TRBD1. J gave up 6 bases and V 2 bases, and 5 bases lay outside the gene matches. This CDR3 comprises 15 residues. The germline CDR1 and CDR2 sequences are SGHNT and YENEEA. The CDR3 nucleotides read TGTGCCAGCAGCTTATCCAGGACAGGGCCCGGGGAGCTGTTTTTT. Protein sequence: CASSLSRTGPGELFF.

V usage is TRBV9 and J usage is TRBJ2-3, with 8 bases identical to TRBD2. Germline CDR1 reads SGDLS; CDR2 reads YYNGEE. This CDR3 region has 17 residues. V shed 0 bases, J shed 7 bases, and the junction held 13 bases outside the gene matches. DNA of the CDR3: TGTGCCAGCAGCGTAGCGGGGAACAGCGGGAGAGGGAATACGCAGTATTTT. This encodes CASSVAGNSGRGNTQYF.